The 25 T cell receptor beta chains below were found in one sample sequenced in a study of blood T cell repertoires in COVID-19. Sequencing was performed with immunoSEQ multiplex PCR; in TCRdb, only in-frame clones are kept and a portion is missing. This sample yields more than 200,000 clones, of which roughly 90% are seen a single time; around 2.8% belongs to the top ten. The specimen was peripheral blood. The receptors here all came from a woman in her sixties with acute or convalescent COVID-19.

The chain joins TRBV6-5 to TRBJ1-5; the D gene is possibly TRBD1 (6 bases). The germline V and J ends were trimmed by 7 bases and 5 bases, with 15 bases remaining between them. In germline, CDR1 is MNHEY, CDR2 SVGAGI. The CDR3 covers 14 residues. The CDR3 spells CASNPQGGYQPQHF. The CDR3 DNA is TGTGCCAGCAACCCACAGGGCGGGTATCAGCCCCAGCATTTT.

The rearrangement uses TRBV13 and TRBJ2-2; the match to TRBD2 covers 9 bases. Germline assignment: CDR1 PRHDT and CDR2 FYEKMQ (reference sequence). There are 13 residues in the CDR3. After removal of 6 bases from V and 7 bases from J, the junction contained 3 bases not matched to a gene. The CDR3 spells CASSVAGVGELFF. CDR3 bases: TGTGCCAGCAGTGTAGCGGGAGTCGGGGAGCTGTTTTTT.

V and J are TRBV6-5 and TRBJ1-5; 10 bases match TRBD1. Trimming at V came to 7 bases and at J to 5 bases, leaving 8 bases not matched to a gene. The length of the CDR3 is 15 residues. CDR1 is MNHEY, CDR2 SVGAGI, per germline. CDR3 sequence reads: CASIFSGQGHQPQHF. The DNA for the CDR3 is TGTGCCAGCATTTTCTCGGGACAGGGGCATCAGCCCCAGCATTTT.

Here the CDR3 reads CASSITGTAWVGEKLFF. The CDR3 coding sequence is TGTGCCAGTAGTATCACAGGGACCGCGTGGGTCGGTGAAAAACTGTTTTTT. The chain combines TRBV19 with TRBJ1-4, with D perhaps matching TRBD1 (6 bases). This CDR3 has 17 amino acids. V was cut by 3 bases and J by 7 bases, with 21 bases left in between. CDR1 and CDR2 from the germline V gene are LNHDA and SQIVND (reference sequence).

A few counts support this clone. The V call is TRBV5-1, the J call TRBJ1-3; weak D call: TRBD1 (5 bases). Germline CDR1 is SGHRS and CDR2 is YFSETQ. CDR3 size: 14 residues. The germline V and J ends were trimmed by 6 bases and 0 bases, with 10 bases remaining between them. The CDR3 here is CASTGDFSGNTIYF. DNA of the CDR3: TGCGCCAGCACCGGGGACTTCTCTGGAAACACCATATATTTT. The complete variable domain, with remaining parts taken from reference TRBV5-1 and TRBJ1-3, reads KAGVTQTPRYLIKTRGQQVTLSCSPISGHRSVSWYQQTPGQGLQFLFEYFSETQRNKGNFPGRFSGRQFSNSRSEMNVSTLELGDSALYLCASTGDFSGNTIYFGEGSWLTVV.

Here the CDR3 reads CASSIGSGPGGYTF. The CDR3 nucleotides read TGTGCCAGTAGTATCGGCAGTGGGCCTGGTGGCTACACCTTC. The genes are TRBV19 and TRBJ1-2, with unresolved D. CDR1 LNHDA and CDR2 SQIVND come from the germline V gene (reference sequence). The CDR3 runs 14 residues. V was cut by 3 bases and J by 7 bases, with 15 bases left in between.

The rearrangement links TRBV29-1 to TRBJ1-1; 8 bases line up with TRBD1. The germline V gene has CDR1 SQVTM and CDR2 ANQGSEA. Trimming took 7 bases from V and 3 from J; bases not matched to a gene: 4. This CDR3 spans 12 amino acids. The DNA for the CDR3 is TGCAGCGGCCGGACAGGGTACACTGAAGCTTTCTTT. It yields the protein CSGRTGYTEAFF. Full variable domain (outside the CDR3, taken from reference TRBV29-1 and TRBJ1-1): SAVISQKPSRDICQRGTSLTIQCQVDSQVTMMFWYRQQPGQSLTLIATANQGSEATYESGFVIDKFPISRPNLTFSTLTVSNMSPEDSSIYLCSGRTGYTEAFFGQGTRLTVV.

This chain joins TRBV5-1 and TRBJ1-1; D possibly corresponds to TRBD1 (5 bases). Trimming removed 4 bases at V and 2 bases at J, with 15 bases between. CDR3 size: 15 residues. Germline loops: CDR1 SGHRS, CDR2 YFSETQ. The CDR3 loop reads CASSPTTGVNTEAFF. The CDR3 nucleotides read TGCGCCAGCAGCCCCACAACGGGGGTTAACACTGAAGCTTTCTTT.

The V and J genes are TRBV14 and TRBJ1-5, with D hard to call. The V and J ends lost 1 base and 3 bases respectively, with 4 bases between them. Germline lookup yields CDR1 SGHDN and CDR2 FVKESK. The CDR3 length is 13 residues. The CDR3 coding sequence is TGTGCCAGCAGCCAAGCCTTCAATCAGCCCCAGCATTTT. This codes for CASSQAFNQPQHF.

In DNA, the CDR3 is TGTGCCAGCTCACAACAGGGGGCTTCGAACACCGGGGAGCTGTTTTTT. Its translation is CASSQQGASNTGELFF. The V and J genes are TRBV18 and TRBJ2-2, with 9 positions matching TRBD1. CDR3 length equals 16 residues. V lost 4 bases and J lost 0; bases outside the gene matches: 3. In germline, CDR1 is KGHSH, CDR2 LQKENI.

A few counts support this clone. The rearrangement links TRBV30 to TRBJ1-2; D ambiguous. The germline V gene encodes CDR1 GTSNPN and CDR2 SVGIG (reference sequence). There are 12 residues in the CDR3. The V end lost 3 bases, the J end lost 8 bases, and 13 bases lay between the germline ends. CDR3 bases: TGTGCCTGGAGCGAGACGAGGCAAGGCTACACCTTC. Amino acid sequence: CAWSETRQGYTF.

The chain has TRBV19 and TRBJ2-2, with 10 positions matching TRBD1. The CDR3 is 17 amino acids. The V and J ends lost 4 bases and 1 base, in that order; junction bases with no gene match: 6. Germline CDR1 is LNHDA and CDR2 is SQIVND (reference sequence). CDR3 nucleotides: TGTGCCAGTAGTAGGCGACAGGGGGCCCTGAACACCGGGGAGCTGTTTTTT. It yields the protein CASSRRQGALNTGELFF.

J is TRBJ1-1 and V is TRBV3-1 (or the pseudogene TRBV3-2); 8 nucleotides line up with TRBD1. Germline values: CDR1 LGHDT, CDR2 YNNKEL (reference sequence). The J segment lost 4 bases and the V segment lost 4 bases, leaving 8 bases of the junction unmatched. The CDR3 loop spans 15 amino acids. This CDR3 reads CASSPWTGKGTEAFF. The DNA of the CDR3 is TGTGCCAGCAGCCCGTGGACAGGGAAGGGCACTGAAGCTTTCTTT.

This clone was picked up one time. This rearrangement joins TRBV7-9 to TRBJ2-1, with D perhaps TRBD2 (7 bases). CDR3 length: 17 amino acids. V was clipped by 1 base and J by 2 bases, with 15 bases between them. Germline CDR1 is SEHNR and CDR2 is FQNEAQ (reference sequence). This CDR3 is CASSLEAGRGPYNEQFF. The CDR3, as DNA: TGTGCCAGCAGCTTAGAGGCGGGGCGGGGGCCCTACAATGAGCAGTTCTTC.

V gene TRBV5-1 combines with J gene TRBJ1-2; D might be TRBD1 (5 bases). Germline lookup yields CDR1 SGHRS and CDR2 YFSETQ. The ends were cut back, 4 bases at V and 6 bases at J, with 10 bases in the middle. The CDR3 is 12 residues long. The CDR3 is CASSPTTDGYTF. Here the CDR3 DNA reads TGCGCCAGCAGCCCGACGACAGATGGCTACACCTTC. Filled out from reference TRBV5-1 and TRBJ1-2, the complete variable domain reads KAGVTQTPRYLIKTRGQQVTLSCSPISGHRSVSWYQQTPGQGLQFLFEYFSETQRNKGNFPGRFSGRQFSNSRSEMNVSTLELGDSALYLCASSPTTDGYTFGSGTRLTVV.

The chain has TRBV6-5 and TRBJ2-1, with TRBD1 as a possible D gene (5 bases). Per germline, CDR1 MNHEY and CDR2 SVGAGI. This CDR3 comprises 13 residues. V lost 2 bases and J lost 4, with 6 bases in between. For the CDR3, the DNA is TGTGCCAGCAGTTACACAGGATACAATGAGCAGTTCTTC. It codes for CASSYTGYNEQFF.

CDR3 bases: TGTGCCAGCAGGACAGCTAACTATGGCTACACCTTC. The encoded protein is CASRTANYGYTF. The chain combines TRBV6-5 with TRBJ1-2; the D gene is possibly TRBD1 (5 bases). With 6 bases removed from V and 0 bases from J, the gap between germline ends came to 5 bases. Per germline, CDR1 MNHEY and CDR2 SVGAGI. The CDR3 is 12 amino acids.

This chain joins TRBV7-9 and TRBJ1-4, with D uncertain. Trimming shortened V by 0 bases and J by 7 bases, and 15 bases separated the two germline ends. This CDR3 comprises 16 residues. Germline V CDR1 and CDR2: SEHNR, FQNEAQ (reference sequence). The DNA for the CDR3 is TGTGCCAGCAGCTTAGCCTCGGCCGTCGGAGGTGAAAAACTGTTTTTT. Residues: CASSLASAVGGEKLFF.

This clone showed up just once. The V gene is TRBV19, the J gene TRBJ1-2, with 7 nucleotides matching TRBD1. Germline lookup yields CDR1 LNHDA and CDR2 SQIVND (reference sequence). Unmatched junction bases numbered 11, after V lost 7 bases and J lost 0 bases. The CDR3 extends over 16 amino acids. The CDR3 DNA sequence: TGTGCCAGTACTCCGGACAGGTTTTTTTCTAACTATGGCTACACCTTC. Amino acids: CASTPDRFFSNYGYTF.

The V and J genes are TRBV10-2 and TRBJ2-7; possible D gene TRBD2, 6 bases. Trimming removed 1 base from V and 3 bases from J, with 16 bases in between. Germline loops: CDR1 WSHSY, CDR2 SAAADI. The CDR3 covers 16 residues. CDR3 in DNA: TGCGCCAGCAGTGAGTATTCTACTAGCACGGGCTACGAGCAGTACTTC. This gives the protein CASSEYSTSTGYEQYF.

The chain carries TRBV4-3 and TRBJ2-1; 12 positions agree with TRBD2. V gave up 6 bases and J gave up 0 bases; unmatched junction bases: 6. This CDR3 has 17 residues. Germline values: CDR1 LGHNA, CDR2 YSLEER. As DNA, the CDR3 is TGCGCCAGCAGTCGGACTAGCGGGATGAGCTCCTACAATGAGCAGTTCTTC. Its protein is CASSRTSGMSSYNEQFF.

J is TRBJ1-6 and V is TRBV11-2; no clear D. The length of the CDR3 is 14 residues. The V end was cut by 5 bases, the J end by 7 bases, with 12 bases between. From germline, CDR1 is SGHAT and CDR2 FQNNGV. As DNA, the CDR3 is TGTGCCAGCAGCCCCTGGGCGACAAATTCACCCCTCCACTTT. Its translation is CASSPWATNSPLHF. Combining the CDR3 with reference TRBV11-2 and TRBJ1-6 gives the whole variable domain EAGVAQSPRYKIIEKRQSVAFWCNPISGHATLYWYQQILGQGPKLLIQFQNNGVVDDSQLPKDRFSAERLKGVDSTLKIQPAKLEDSAVYLCASSPWATNSPLHFGNGTRLTVT.

The gene calls are TRBV19 and TRBJ2-3; TRBD2 matches 12 bases. Germline assignment: CDR1 LNHDA and CDR2 SQIVND (reference sequence). The CDR3 length is 16 residues. J was trimmed by 4 bases and V by 6 bases; bases with no gene match: 8. The CDR3 DNA sequence: TGTGCCAGTAGCCTCTCACTAGCGGGGGGTTCAGATACGCAGTATTTT. Protein sequence: CASSLSLAGGSDTQYF.

Concerning this clone: This sample includes further DNA sequences coding for the same CDR3. The chain carries TRBV18 and TRBJ1-5; 8 bases are shared with TRBD1. Germline V gives CDR1 KGHSH, CDR2 LQKENI. The CDR3 totals 14 residues. J lost 5 bases, V lost 3 bases, and 3 bases had no gene match. The CDR3 is CASSPTGGDQPQHF. In nucleotides, the CDR3 is TGTGCCAGCTCACCTACAGGGGGAGATCAGCCCCAGCATTTT. Variable domain in full (rest from reference TRBV18 and TRBJ1-5): NAGVMQNPRHLVRRRGQEARLRCSPMKGHSHVYWYRQLPEEGLKFMVYLQKENIIDESGMPKERFSAEFPKEGPSILRIQQVVRGDSAAYFCASSPTGGDQPQHFGDGTRLSIL.

This clone appeared once. The V and J genes are TRBV6-5 and TRBJ1-2; 7 bases line up with TRBD1. V shed 9 bases, J shed 3 bases, and the junction held 4 bases outside the gene matches. CDR3 length: 12 residues. Germline CDR1 is MNHEY and CDR2 is SVGAGI. The CDR3 loop reads CARDRMDYGYTF. DNA for the CDR3: TGTGCCAGGGACAGGATGGACTATGGCTACACCTTC.